The 27 T cell receptor beta chains given below trace back to one sample, sequenced in a study of T cell responses to AZD1222 COVID-19 vaccine. TCRdb's copy holds only in-frame clones and misses some; the assay was immunoSEQ multiplex PCR. The sample contains about 84,000 clones, approximately 85% of which appear only once. The sequencing here drew on peripheral blood, taken 28 days after the second AZD1222 dose. The source of these receptors is an adult who received the AZD1222 COVID-19 vaccine.

CDR3 loop: CASSLTGDVRNTIYF. The CDR3 bases are TGTGCCAGCAGTCTTACAGGGGACGTCCGAAACACCATATATTTT. The V gene is TRBV28, the J gene TRBJ1-3; 7 bases match TRBD1. The CDR3 covers 15 residues. The germline CDR1 and CDR2 sequences are MDHEN and SYDVKM. With 5 bases clipped from V and 5 bases from J, the junction kept 9 bases outside the gene matches.

The J gene is TRBJ1-3, the V gene TRBV2; the D gene is possibly TRBD1 (5 bases). This CDR3 contains 14 residues. V lost 11 bases to trimming and J lost 0 bases, with 14 bases between them. Germline V gives CDR1 SNHLY, CDR2 FYNNEI. CDR3 in amino acids: CASTGGNSGNTIYF. DNA for the CDR3: TGTGCCTCCACCGGGGGGAACTCTGGAAACACCATATATTTT. Filled out from reference TRBV2 and TRBJ1-3, the complete variable domain reads EPEVTQTPSHQVTQMGQEVILRCVPISNHLYFYWYRQILGQKVEFLVSFYNNEISEKSEIFDDQFSVERPDGSNFTLKIRSTKLEDSAMYFCASTGGNSGNTIYFGEGSWLTVV.

The chain uses TRBV6-2 or TRBV6-3 and TRBJ1-1; unclear D gene. Trimming took 0 bases from V and 5 from J, leaving 10 bases between them. Germline CDR1 is MNHEY and CDR2 is SVGEGT. This CDR3 comprises 14 residues. The CDR3 DNA is TGTGCCAGCAGTTACTCGCTGGGAAGGACTGAAGCTTTCTTT. It specifies CASSYSLGRTEAFF.

The chain combines TRBV25-1 with TRBJ2-1; D is unclear. The CDR3 spans 12 residues. The V and J ends lost 4 bases and 5 bases respectively, with 6 bases between them. From germline, CDR1 is MGHDK and CDR2 SYGVNS. The CDR3, as DNA: TGTGCCAGCAGTGTAGGAAACAATGAGCAGTTCTTC. It yields the protein CASSVGNNEQFF.

Regarding this clone: This same CDR3 is encoded by further DNA sequences in the sample. The chain recombines TRBV6-1 with TRBJ2-7, with D perhaps matching TRBD2 (5 bases). Germline loops: CDR1 MNHNS, CDR2 SASEGT. V dropped 2 bases and J dropped 4 bases, with 6 bases sitting between them. The CDR3 runs 12 residues. The CDR3 spells CASSEPGYEQYF. In DNA, the CDR3 is TGTGCCAGCAGTGAACCGGGGTACGAGCAGTACTTC.

J is TRBJ1-5 and V is TRBV15; D is uncertain. Looked up from germline, CDR1 is LNHNV and CDR2 is YYDKDF (reference sequence). CDR3 length equals 16 residues. The germline V and J ends were trimmed by 2 bases and 3 bases, with 14 bases remaining between them. The DNA for the CDR3 is TGTGCCACCAGCAGAAGAGTCACAGATATCAATCAGCCCCAGCATTTT. Residues: CATSRRVTDINQPQHF.

The rearrangement uses TRBV28 and TRBJ1-5; the match to TRBD1 covers 9 bases. With V trimmed by 6 bases and J by 4 bases, 1 base remained unmatched. Germline lookup yields CDR1 MDHEN and CDR2 SYDVKM. This CDR3 spans 13 amino acids. The CDR3 sequence: CASSGTGNQPQHF. The CDR3 nucleotides are TGTGCCAGCAGCGGGACAGGGAATCAGCCCCAGCATTTT.

The chain is built from TRBV2 and TRBJ2-7; 7 positions match TRBD1. The V gene end was trimmed by 6 bases and the J gene end by 4 bases; junction bases not matched to a gene: 3. In germline, CDR1 is SNHLY, CDR2 FYNNEI. The CDR3 contains 12 residues. Written as DNA, the CDR3 is TGTGCCAGCAGCCAGGGACAGTACGAGCAGTACTTC. This gives the protein CASSQGQYEQYF.

The chain recombines TRBV30 with TRBJ1-2; D unclear. The V end was cut by 3 bases, the J end by 6 bases, with 11 bases between. Germline V gene lookup returns CDR1 GTSNPN and CDR2 SVGIG (reference sequence). The CDR3 runs to 12 residues. The CDR3, as DNA: TGTGCCTGGAGCCTAGCGAACAATGGCTACACCTTC. Translated: CAWSLANNGYTF. Full variable domain (rest looked up from reference TRBV30 and TRBJ1-2): SQTIHQWPATLVQPVGSPLSLECTVEGTSNPNLYWYRQAAGRGLQLLFYSVGIGQISSEVPQNLSASRPQDRQFILSSKKLLLSDSGFYLCAWSLANNGYTFGSGTRLTVV.

The chain links TRBV7-9 to TRBJ2-1; 9 nucleotides align to TRBD1. Germline V gene lookup returns CDR1 SEHNR and CDR2 FQNEAQ (reference sequence). The J segment lost 5 bases and the V segment lost 4 bases, leaving 6 bases of the junction unmatched. This CDR3 region has 15 residues. CDR3 sequence (DNA): TGTGCCAGCAGCTCCGGACAGGGGCCTCACAATGAGCAGTTCTTC. As protein: CASSSGQGPHNEQFF.

V and J are TRBV28 and TRBJ1-1; TRBD1 matches at 7 bases. CDR1 is MDHEN and CDR2 is SYDVKM in the germline V gene. The CDR3 spans 15 residues. Germline trimming cut 1 base from V and 1 base from J; bases unmatched to any gene: 3. CDR3 amino acids: CASSLSGGRNTEAFF. The CDR3 DNA is TGTGCCAGCAGTTTATCAGGGGGGAGGAACACTGAAGCTTTCTTT.

The V call is TRBV27, the J call TRBJ2-2; D is unclear. Germline V CDR1 and CDR2: MNHEY, SMNVEV (reference sequence). Trimming took 7 bases from V and 8 from J, leaving 8 bases between them. CDR3 size: 11 residues. The CDR3 nucleotides are TGTGCCAGCACCAAGACAGGGGAGCTGTTTTTT. Translation gives CASTKTGELFF.

The V gene is TRBV12-3 or TRBV12-4, the J gene TRBJ2-2; unclear D gene. CDR3 length: 12 residues. V lost 6 bases to trimming and J lost 6 bases, with 8 bases between them. The CDR3 DNA reads as TGTGCCAGCAGGTGGACGGCCGGGGAGCTGTTTTTT. Translation gives CASRWTAGELFF.

The genes are TRBV3-1 (or the pseudogene TRBV3-2) and TRBJ1-2, with 8 positions matching TRBD1. The CDR3 is made up of 14 amino acids. Germline V lookup: CDR1 LGHDT, CDR2 YNNKEL (reference sequence). The V segment lost 4 bases and the J segment 5 bases; nucleotides outside the gene matches: 6. The CDR3, as DNA: TGTGCCAGCAGCCGACCAGACAGGGGATATGGCTACACCTTC. Encoded protein: CASSRPDRGYGYTF.

The genes are TRBV25-1 and TRBJ1-1; D call uncertain. This CDR3 comprises 14 residues. CDR1 is MGHDK and CDR2 is SYGVNS in the germline V gene. Deletions cut 1 base from V and 1 base from J, with 7 bases between. CDR3 in DNA: TGTGCCAGCAGTGAATCGGTAGGGAACACTGAAGCTTTCTTT. This sequence encodes CASSESVGNTEAFF.

This sequence joins TRBV2 and TRBJ2-1; D could derive from TRBD1 or TRBD2 (5 bases each). Trimming took 4 bases from V and 7 from J, leaving 8 bases between them. Germline values: CDR1 SNHLY, CDR2 FYNNEI. CDR3 length equals 12 residues. CDR3 sequence reads: CASSGGFNEQFF. Here the CDR3 DNA reads TGTGCCAGCAGTGGGGGGTTTAATGAGCAGTTCTTC. Supplemented by reference TRBV2 and TRBJ2-1, the full variable domain reads EPEVTQTPSHQVTQMGQEVILRCVPISNHLYFYWYRQILGQKVEFLVSFYNNEISEKSEIFDDQFSVERPDGSNFTLKIRSTKLEDSAMYFCASSGGFNEQFFGPGTRLTVL.

The J gene is TRBJ2-7, the V gene TRBV28; 8 positions agree with TRBD1. CDR1 MDHEN and CDR2 SYDVKM come from the germline V gene. The CDR3 is 14 residues long. V shed 5 bases, J shed 2 bases, and the junction held 5 bases outside the gene matches. For the CDR3, the DNA is TGTGCCAGCAGTGCCGGGACAGGAGCCTACGAGCAGTACTTC. It specifies CASSAGTGAYEQYF.

V gene TRBV2 combines with J gene TRBJ1-4; D ambiguous. The length of the CDR3 is 12 residues. Germline CDR1 and CDR2: SNHLY and FYNNEI. Trimming took off 2 bases at V and 10 bases at J, with 8 bases between the two ends. The CDR3 protein is CASSEYRLKLFF. CDR3 DNA: TGTGCCAGCAGTGAATATCGTCTAAAACTGTTTTTT.

The J gene is TRBJ1-1, the V gene TRBV25-1; D is perhaps TRBD1 (5 bases). From germline, CDR1 is MGHDK and CDR2 SYGVNS. The CDR3 is 13 amino acids. Deletions cut 1 base from V and 6 bases from J, with 9 bases between. The CDR3 here is CASSELGDSEAFF. The CDR3 DNA reads as TGTGCCAGCAGTGAATTAGGGGATTCTGAAGCTTTCTTT.

V usage is TRBV4-1 and J usage is TRBJ1-1; 7 bases are a match to TRBD1. This CDR3 region has 18 residues. Trimming cost V 8 bases and J 0 bases; bases outside gene matches: 18. The germline CDR1 and CDR2 sequences are MGHRA and YSYEKL. CDR3 nucleotides: TGCGCCAGCTCCCAACGGGACAGTAATCAATATATGAACACTGAAGCTTTCTTT. Its protein is CASSQRDSNQYMNTEAFF.

V usage is TRBV2 and J usage is TRBJ1-6; D gene ambiguous. The V end was cut by 6 bases, the J end by 4 bases, with 4 bases between. CDR1 SNHLY and CDR2 FYNNEI come from the germline V gene. The CDR3 extends over 12 amino acids. The CDR3 reads CASRIYNSPLHF. The CDR3 DNA sequence: TGTGCCAGCAGGATATATAATTCACCCCTCCACTTT.

The chain employs TRBV5-6 and TRBJ1-5; TRBD1 agrees at 9 bases. Germline-derived CDR1 and CDR2 are SGHDT and YYEEEE. The junction had 1 base not matched to a gene; V was cut back by 2 bases and J by 4 bases. There are 14 residues in the CDR3. CDR3 region: CASSFGTGNQPQHF. Here the CDR3 DNA reads TGTGCCAGCAGCTTCGGGACAGGGAATCAGCCCCAGCATTTT.

This clone was picked up a small number of times. The chain is built from TRBV30 and TRBJ1-1, with unresolved D. Germline values: CDR1 GTSNPN, CDR2 SVGIG (reference sequence). The CDR3 extends over 13 amino acids. V shed 4 bases and J shed 6 bases, with 15 bases lying between them. This chain's CDR3 is CAWNGESKAEAFF. Written as DNA, the CDR3 is TGTGCCTGGAATGGGGAGTCGAAAGCTGAAGCTTTCTTT. Supplemented by reference TRBV30 and TRBJ1-1, the full variable domain reads SQTIHQWPATLVQPVGSPLSLECTVEGTSNPNLYWYRQAAGRGLQLLFYSVGIGQISSEVPQNLSASRPQDRQFILSSKKLLLSDSGFYLCAWNGESKAEAFFGQGTRLTVV.

This clone was picked up a small number of times. This sequence joins TRBV9 and TRBJ2-3; unclear D gene. The CDR3 has 15 amino acids. V was cut by 0 bases and J by 0 bases, with 8 bases left in between. Per the germline V gene, CDR1 is SGDLS and CDR2 is YYNGEE. The DNA of the CDR3 is TGTGCCAGCAGCGTAGCCCCGAGGAGCACAGATACGCAGTATTTT. It translates to CASSVAPRSTDTQYF.

The gene calls are TRBV27 and TRBJ1-1, with D uncertain. The CDR3 length is 13 residues. V lost 8 bases and J 6 bases, leaving 16 bases between the germline ends. The germline V gene has CDR1 MNHEY and CDR2 SMNVEV (reference sequence). The CDR3 nucleotides read TGTGCCAGCGGATTGGGAGCGGGAGCTGAAGCTTTCTTT. It yields the protein CASGLGAGAEAFF.

This chain links TRBV6-1 with TRBJ1-2; no reliable D call. The V gene lost 2 bases and the J gene lost 2 bases, with 12 bases spanning the gap. The CDR3 covers 15 residues. CDR1 MNHNS and CDR2 SASEGT come from the germline V gene. CDR3 nucleotides: TGTGCCAGCAGTGAATGGAAGACAACGAACTATGGCTACACCTTC. Protein product: CASSEWKTTNYGYTF.

In its sample, this clone was seen once. J is TRBJ2-2 and V is TRBV24-1; maybe TRBD1 (5 bases). The CDR3 is 15 residues long. Germline V gene sequence: CDR1 KGHDR, CDR2 SFDVKD. V was clipped by 1 base and J by 7 bases, with 12 bases between them. CDR3 in amino acids: CATSDLNRIGGELFF. The CDR3 DNA follows: TGTGCCACCAGTGATTTAAACAGGATAGGCGGGGAGCTGTTTTTT.